This T cell receptor (beta chain) is drawn from a study of blood T cell repertoires in COVID-19. Study in general: Whether acute or convalescent, the COVID-19 samples came from the United States, Italy and Spain. The analysed material was cDNA or gDNA that came from T cells, B-cell-depleted T cells, or PBMCs.

Original data processing: Nucleated cell counts were estimated from reference gene primer amplification. Libraries were prepared by immunoSEQ multiplex PCR; TCRdb keeps only in-frame clonotypes and omits some of them. The V and J calls and clone size come from that table; D and trimming were worked out from the DNA. The table records some 310,000 clones, 90% of them present only once. V lost 4 bases, J lost 4 bases, and 11 bases lay in between. Germline-derived CDR1 and CDR2 are MNHEY and SMNVEV (reference sequence). CDR3 length equals 14 residues. Sequenced material: peripheral blood. This TCR derives from a woman aged 30 to 39 with COVID-19, enrolled during active disease. This sequence joins TRBV27 and TRBJ2-1; D gene ambiguous. The CDR3 sequence: CASSSREDYNEQFF. For the CDR3, the DNA is TGTGCCAGCAGTTCCCGTGAGGATTACAATGAGCAGTTCTTC.